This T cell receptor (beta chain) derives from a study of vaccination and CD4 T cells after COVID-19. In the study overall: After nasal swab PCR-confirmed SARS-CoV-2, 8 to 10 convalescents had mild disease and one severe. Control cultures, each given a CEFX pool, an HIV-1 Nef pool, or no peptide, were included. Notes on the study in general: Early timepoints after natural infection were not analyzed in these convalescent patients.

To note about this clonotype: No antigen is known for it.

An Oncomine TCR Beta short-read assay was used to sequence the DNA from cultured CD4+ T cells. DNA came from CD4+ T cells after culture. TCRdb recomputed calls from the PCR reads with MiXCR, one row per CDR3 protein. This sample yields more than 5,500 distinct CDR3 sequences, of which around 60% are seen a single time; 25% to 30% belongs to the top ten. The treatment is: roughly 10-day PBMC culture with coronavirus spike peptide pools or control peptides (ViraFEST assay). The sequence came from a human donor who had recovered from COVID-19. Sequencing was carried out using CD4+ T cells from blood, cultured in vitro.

This chain's CDR3 is CATSPLGTALITGELFF. The CDR3 nucleotides are TGTGCCACCAGCCCCCTGGGGACAGCACTTATCACCGGGGAGCTGTTTTTT. The chain employs TRBV15 and TRBJ2-2; 7 nucleotides align to TRBD1. CDR1 LNHNV and CDR2 YYDKDF come from the germline V gene (reference sequence). V was pared by 5 bases and J by 4 bases, with 13 bases of the junction left unmatched. The CDR3 is made up of 17 amino acids.